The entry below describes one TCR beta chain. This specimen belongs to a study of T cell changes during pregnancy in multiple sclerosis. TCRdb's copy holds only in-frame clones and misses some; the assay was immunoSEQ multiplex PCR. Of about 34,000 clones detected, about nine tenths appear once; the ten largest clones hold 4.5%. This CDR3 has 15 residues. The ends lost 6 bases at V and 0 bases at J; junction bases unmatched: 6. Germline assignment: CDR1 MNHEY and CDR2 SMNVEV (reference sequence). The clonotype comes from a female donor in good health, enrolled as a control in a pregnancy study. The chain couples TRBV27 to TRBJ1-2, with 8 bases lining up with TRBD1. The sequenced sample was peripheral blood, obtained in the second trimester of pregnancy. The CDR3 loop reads CASRSAGGSNYGYTF. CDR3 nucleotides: TGTGCCAGCAGGTCTGCAGGGGGCTCTAACTATGGCTACACCTTC.